The rows below give T cell receptor beta chains drawn from one sample of a study of blood T cell repertoires in COVID-19. Sequencing used immunoSEQ multiplex PCR; TCRdb keeps in-frame clones, though not all of them. The repertoire has 390,000 or so clones, about 90% of them found once; the top ten carry about 3%. Source material: peripheral blood. These receptors all come from a woman aged 25-40 years with COVID-19, enrolled during active disease. Both conserved end residues are part of each CDR3.

v_gene	j_gene	CDR3aa
TRBV9	TRBJ2-3	CASSVGTGSTDTQYF
TRBV24-1	TRBJ2-5	CATPGTEGLAGVQSRQETQYF
TRBV27	TRBJ2-1	CASSIGGSNEQFF
TRBV7-2	TRBJ1-1	CAISQGAQGTEAFF
TRBV5-6	TRBJ2-1	CASSRLAGVYNEQFF
TRBV6-5	TRBJ1-1	CASSYSTQGNTEAFF
TRBV14	TRBJ2-4	CASSQGQGKNIQYF
TRBV7-9	TRBJ1-1	CASSEGPGRGTEAFF
TRBV6-5	TRBJ2-4	CASSTSGIQYF
TRBV2	TRBJ2-1	CASRVRLAGVGNEQFF
TRBV6-5	TRBJ2-1	CASKGTSGDNEQFF
TRBV6-2/TRBV6-3	TRBJ2-5	CASSYVASAQETQYF
TRBV5-6	TRBJ2-2	CASSLEGPDTGELFF
TRBV11-2	TRBJ2-2	CASSLDVGWGVTGELFF
TRBV19	TRBJ2-5	CASSARVEQTQYF
TRBV6-5	TRBJ2-6	CASSWGPSGANVLTF
TRBV7-9	TRBJ2-3	CASNPSGGARTQYF
TRBV6-2/TRBV6-3	TRBJ1-2	CASSYSLYRVDYGYTF
TRBV19	TRBJ2-2	CASSTSGDTGELFF
TRBV2	TRBJ2-7	CASSGSGGSDEQYF